This TCR beta chain was captured by sequencing in a study of cytomegalovirus exposure and HLA in healthy donors. Whole-study results and caveats: A previous analysis found most TCR beta V segments productive roughly 87% or roughly 30% of the time. Researchers catalogued roughly 170 TCR beta chains as cytomegalovirus-associated. Reportedly, cytomegalovirus status was diagnosed with high sensitivity and specificity.

PCR used 60 Vbeta primers and 13 Jbeta primers. TCRdb keeps only in-frame clones here, not all; method: immunoSEQ multiplex PCR. The sample lists around 150,000 clones; approximately 83% were seen once. Worth noting for this clone: Its antigen is as yet unknown. A junction end diverges from the germline sequence, so it may reflect a read error.

The CDR3 is 15 residues long. Germline CDR1 reads SQVTM; CDR2 reads ANQGSEA. The sample was PBMCs. The chain recombines TRBV29-1 with TRBJ2-1, with D possibly matching TRBD1 (6 bases). The sequence came from a woman aged 18-29 years in good health and CMV-seronegative. CDR3 amino acids: CSVEVFGQHYNGQFF. DNA for the CDR3: TGCAGCGTTGAAGTGTTCGGACAGCATTACAATGGGCAGTTCTTC.